This paragraph reports one T cell receptor (beta chain). Cohort 3 recovered donors had two negative PCRs, clearance, or symptom resolution. The CDR3 sequence is 15 residues long. V lost 2 bases to trimming and J lost 2 bases, with 14 bases between them. Germline CDR1 reads SGHTS; CDR2 reads YDEGEE. This specimen belongs to a study of blood T cell repertoires in COVID-19. As processed by the authors: The assay estimated nucleated cells by amplifying reference gene primers. Sequencing used immunoSEQ multiplex PCR; TCRdb keeps in-frame clones, though not all of them. That table is the source of V, J and clone size, and D and trimming were worked out from the DNA. Here the sample spans roughly 330,000 clones, roughly 86% being singletons.

The sample was PBMCs or T cells enriched from blood (not recorded which). The sequence was collected from a woman aged 30 to 39 who had recovered from COVID-19. This chain joins TRBV5-8 and TRBJ2-7, with a tentative D call TRBD1 (6 bases). The CDR3 protein is CASSFKRRGPYEQYF. CDR3 sequence (DNA): TGTGCCAGCAGCTTTAAACGCAGGGGACCCTACGAGCAGTACTTC.